This TCR beta chain stems from a study of T cell responses to AZD1222 COVID-19 vaccine. Only in-frame clones appear in the TCRdb table, and some are missing; sequencing was by immunoSEQ multiplex PCR. The sample gives 150,000 to 180,000 clones, 88% of which show up once; 3% to 3.5% is in the top ten. V was clipped by 6 bases and J by 2 bases; unmatched bases: 8. CDR3 length: 15 amino acids. Germline V gene lookup returns CDR1 SNHLY and CDR2 FYNNEI. This receptor was identified in an adult in good health. The sample here was peripheral blood, taken on day 0 of AZD1222 vaccination. The rearrangement uses TRBV2 and TRBJ1-1; 8 bases are shared with TRBD1. This CDR3 is CASRRDRGRNTEAFF. The CDR3 nucleotides read TGTGCCAGCAGGAGAGACAGGGGACGAAACACTGAAGCTTTCTTT.